One and the same sample provided the 25 T cell receptor beta chains below, sequenced in a study of blood T cell repertoires in COVID-19. Sequencing was performed with immunoSEQ multiplex PCR; in TCRdb, only in-frame clones are kept and a portion is missing. The sample lists more than 200,000 clones, 75% to 90% occurring once. The specimen sequenced was peripheral blood. These receptors all come from a man under 40 with active or convalescent COVID-19.

The rearrangement links TRBV5-1 to TRBJ1-1; 10 nucleotides line up with TRBD1. The CDR3 is 15 residues long. The junction had 6 bases not matched to a gene; V was cut back by 3 bases and J by 4 bases. Germline assignment: CDR1 SGHRS and CDR2 YFSETQ. The CDR3 DNA reads as TGCGCCAGCAGCTACGGGACAGGGGAGGCCACTGAAGCTTTCTTT. Its translation is CASSYGTGEATEAFF.

V is TRBV5-8 and J is TRBJ2-1; 9 nucleotides align to TRBD2. This CDR3 spans 17 amino acids. Germline CDR1 SGHTS, CDR2 YDEGEE. After removal of 4 bases from V and 4 bases from J, the junction contained 12 bases not matched to a gene. The CDR3 coding sequence is TGTGCCAGCAGCCCTACCGGGACTAGCATTAGGTACAATGAGCAGTTCTTC. It encodes CASSPTGTSIRYNEQFF. Full variable domain (rest looked up from reference TRBV5-8 and TRBJ2-1): EAGVTQSPTHLIKTRGQQATLRCSPISGHTSVYWYQQALGLGLQFLLWYDEGEERNRGNFPPRFSGRQFPNYSSELNVNALELEDSALYLCASSPTGTSIRYNEQFFGPGTRLTVL.

The chain joins TRBV11-2 to TRBJ1-2, with a weak D call TRBD1 (6 bases). The germline gives CDR1 SGHAT, CDR2 FQNNGV. The CDR3 consists of 15 residues. The V gene lost 3 bases and the J gene lost 2 bases, with 13 bases spanning the gap. CDR3 sequence (DNA): TGTGCCAGCAGCTTTAGTTCAGGGGCCAACTATGGCTACACCTTC. Encoded protein: CASSFSSGANYGYTF. The complete variable domain, with remaining parts taken from reference TRBV11-2 and TRBJ1-2, reads EAGVAQSPRYKIIEKRQSVAFWCNPISGHATLYWYQQILGQGPKLLIQFQNNGVVDDSQLPKDRFSAERLKGVDSTLKIQPAKLEDSAVYLCASSFSSGANYGYTFGSGTRLTVV.

The chain uses TRBV6-5 and TRBJ1-4, with TRBD1 matching over 7 bases. Germline V gene lookup returns CDR1 MNHEY and CDR2 SVGAGI. The J segment lost 4 bases and the V segment lost 6 bases, leaving 5 bases of the junction unmatched. CDR3 length: 14 residues. The DNA for the CDR3 is TGTGCCAGCAGCTCCGGGACAGATAATGAAAAACTGTTTTTT. As protein: CASSSGTDNEKLFF.

The chain has TRBV6-5 and TRBJ2-3; D call uncertain. The germline CDR1 and CDR2 sequences are MNHEY and SVGAGI. This CDR3 spans 13 amino acids. V shed 0 bases and J shed 2 bases, with 3 bases lying between them. The CDR3, as DNA: TGTGCCAGCAGTTACTCTCACACAGATACGCAGTATTTT. Translating it yields CASSYSHTDTQYF.

The chain has TRBV6-5 and TRBJ1-1; 8 nucleotides match TRBD1. CDR3 length equals 14 residues. J lost 9 bases, V lost 0 bases, and 6 bases had no gene match. Germline CDR1 is MNHEY and CDR2 is SVGAGI. The CDR3 reads CASSYSSQGAKAFF. DNA of the CDR3: TGTGCCAGCAGTTACTCGTCGCAGGGGGCCAAAGCTTTCTTT.

This clone was detected once. The chain carries TRBV7-2 and TRBJ2-7; 7 bases agree with TRBD1. Losses at the gene ends were 5 bases for V and 1 base for J; bases not matched to a gene: 5. This CDR3 has 14 amino acids. Per germline, CDR1 SGHTA and CDR2 FQGNSA. As DNA, the CDR3 is TGTGCCAGCAGCCCGGGACAGTTTTCCTACGAGCAGTACTTC. This codes for CASSPGQFSYEQYF.

The gene calls are TRBV19 and TRBJ2-2; the D gene is possibly TRBD2 (6 bases). The CDR3 sequence is 19 residues long. The V gene lost 9 bases and the J gene lost 2 bases, with 28 bases spanning the gap. The germline V gene encodes CDR1 LNHDA and CDR2 SQIVND (reference sequence). The DNA for the CDR3 is TGTGCCAGCGATGCAGAACGAGGAGGGATCAACATAAACACCGGGGAGCTGTTTTTT. Translation: CASDAERGGININTGELFF.

This chain joins TRBV5-1 and TRBJ1-2; D is perhaps TRBD1 (6 bases). This CDR3 is 14 amino acids long. Germline V lookup: CDR1 SGHRS, CDR2 YFSETQ. V lost 0 bases and J 4 bases, leaving 10 bases between the germline ends. CDR3 protein: CASSLVGAVYGYTF. The CDR3 DNA is TGCGCCAGCAGCTTGGTGGGGGCGGTCTATGGCTACACCTTC.

This sequence joins TRBV7-6 and TRBJ1-5; D is unresolved. Trimming stripped 1 base from V and 7 bases from J, with 11 bases between. CDR3 length: 14 amino acids. The germline V gene has CDR1 SGHVS and CDR2 FNYEAQ. The CDR3 DNA is TGTGCCAGCAGCTTAGTCGGGGAGACCCAGCCCCAGCATTTT. Translating gives CASSLVGETQPQHF.

V and J are TRBV6-2 or TRBV6-3 and TRBJ1-1; weak D call: TRBD1 (5 bases). The germline gives CDR1 MNHEY, CDR2 SVGEGT. This CDR3 comprises 16 residues. Trimming left V 2 bases short and J 4 bases short, with 17 bases between. The CDR3 bases are TGTGCCAGCAGTTACGTCGGCGCGGGGGAGGGCACTGAAGCTTTCTTT. Translated, it gives CASSYVGAGEGTEAFF.

This chain joins TRBV6-5 and TRBJ1-2, with TRBD1 as a possible D gene (5 bases). CDR1 and CDR2 from the germline V gene are MNHEY and SVGAGI. CDR3 size: 13 residues. V dropped 10 bases and J dropped 5 bases, with 17 bases sitting between them. The CDR3 sequence is CATYEQVDYGYTF. In nucleotides, the CDR3 is TGTGCCACGTACGAACAGGTCGATTATGGCTACACCTTC.

The table lists this clone with a count of one. The rearrangement uses TRBV10-3 and TRBJ1-2; TRBD1 matches 8 bases. The CDR3 extends over 15 amino acids. The V segment lost 3 bases and the J segment 4 bases; nucleotides outside the gene matches: 7. CDR1 ENHRY and CDR2 SYGVKD come from the germline V gene. CDR3 sequence (DNA): TGTGCCATCAGTGACCCGGACAGGGCGGGCTATGGCTACACCTTC. Amino acid sequence: CAISDPDRAGYGYTF.

The chain joins TRBV3-1 (or the pseudogene TRBV3-2) to TRBJ2-3; TRBD2 matches at 9 bases. CDR3 length: 14 amino acids. V dropped 4 bases and J dropped 9; count of bases not matched to a gene: 8. Looked up from germline, CDR1 is LGHDT and CDR2 is YNNKEL (reference sequence). The CDR3 region has the DNA TGTGCCAGCAGCCCCTCATCTAGCGGGAACACGCAGTATTTT. It is translated as CASSPSSSGNTQYF.

This clone was picked up one time. The chain couples TRBV12-3 or TRBV12-4 to TRBJ2-7, with no clear D. V was shortened by 6 bases and J by 3 bases, with 9 bases between the two germline ends. This CDR3 is 12 amino acids long. The CDR3 loop is CASSQTHYEQYF. The CDR3 bases are TGTGCCAGCAGCCAGACTCACTACGAGCAGTACTTC.

The chain combines TRBV27 with TRBJ1-4; D ambiguous. V was shortened by 5 bases and J by 7 bases, with 14 bases between the two germline ends. This CDR3 has 14 amino acids. The germline gives CDR1 MNHEY, CDR2 SMNVEV (reference sequence). The CDR3 sequence is CASSPEGFREKLFF. CDR3 nucleotide sequence: TGTGCCAGCAGTCCAGAGGGATTTCGTGAAAAACTGTTTTTT.

This clone was found a few times. This sequence joins TRBV2 and TRBJ1-1; the match to TRBD1 covers 7 bases. CDR3 length: 14 amino acids. Germline V lookup: CDR1 SNHLY, CDR2 FYNNEI. V shed 5 bases and J 2 bases; nucleotides not matched to a gene: 5. CDR3 residues: CASSPGTDNTEAFF. In DNA form, the CDR3 reads TGTGCCAGCAGTCCCGGGACAGACAACACTGAAGCTTTCTTT.

V usage is TRBV4-1 and J usage is TRBJ2-1; 9 nucleotides agree with TRBD2. The CDR3 extends over 15 amino acids. The germline CDR1 and CDR2 sequences are MGHRA and YSYEKL. V shed 0 bases, J shed 7 bases, and the junction held 4 bases outside the gene matches. CDR3 nucleotide sequence: TGCGCCAGCAGCCAAGAAGGGCGGGGGGGGAATGAGCAGTTCTTC. Translation gives CASSQEGRGGNEQFF.

This clone was counted a few times. The identical CDR3 is also encoded by other nucleotide sequences in the sample. The CDR3 region is CASSGGTGDEAFF. CDR3 nucleotide sequence: TGTGCCAGCAGTGGCGGGACAGGGGACGAAGCTTTCTTT. The chain combines TRBV2 with TRBJ1-1; 10 bases agree with TRBD1. CDR1 and CDR2 (germline): SNHLY, FYNNEI. The CDR3 is 13 residues long. The V segment lost 4 bases and the J segment 8 bases; nucleotides outside the gene matches: 4.

The chain joins TRBV7-2 to TRBJ1-5, with 8 bases matching TRBD1. The CDR3 spans 17 residues. J was trimmed by 0 bases and V by 4 bases; bases with no gene match: 8. CDR1 and CDR2 (germline): SGHTA, FQGNSA. In DNA form, the CDR3 reads TGTGCCAGCAGCTCTCGCGGACAGGGAACTAGCAATCAGCCCCAGCATTTT. It codes for CASSSRGQGTSNQPQHF.

V gene TRBV12-5 combines with J gene TRBJ2-3; the D is unclear. Germline V lookup: CDR1 LGHNT, CDR2 FRNRAP. V was pared by 6 bases and J by 1 base, with 14 bases between. This CDR3 contains 15 residues. DNA for the CDR3: TGTGCTAGTGGCCCTGGAGTTGTGGGCACAGATACGCAGTATTTT. Amino acids: CASGPGVVGTDTQYF.

This chain links TRBV7-3 with TRBJ1-2; 10 bases match TRBD1. This CDR3 region has 15 residues. The V gene's germline CDR1 is SGHTA and CDR2 FQGTGA. V gave up 5 bases and J gave up 1 base; unmatched junction bases: 4. The CDR3 DNA sequence: TGTGCCAGCAGCCCAGGACAGGGGGGTAACTATGGCTACACCTTC. Amino acids: CASSPGQGGNYGYTF.

The chain employs TRBV20-1 and TRBJ2-1; no firm D call. Deletions cut 3 bases from V and 7 bases from J, with 7 bases between. The CDR3 spans 11 residues. Germline CDR1 reads DFQATT; CDR2 reads SNEGSKA (reference sequence). The CDR3 DNA is TGCAGTGCTAGGATCAGGAATGAGCAGTTCTTC. Its translation: CSARIRNEQFF.

The chain carries TRBV5-6 and TRBJ1-2; 8 positions agree with TRBD1. In germline, CDR1 is SGHDT, CDR2 YYEEEE. Trimming at V came to 0 bases and at J to 5 bases, leaving 6 bases not matched to a gene. This CDR3 region has 15 residues. As DNA, the CDR3 is TGTGCCAGCAGCTTGGGGGGACAGGTAAATTATGGCTACACCTTC. It encodes CASSLGGQVNYGYTF.

The chain uses TRBV9 and TRBJ2-1; TRBD1 matches at 7 bases. Germline V gene sequence: CDR1 SGDLS, CDR2 YYNGEE. The CDR3 consists of 15 residues. V lost 7 bases to trimming and J lost 8 bases; unmatched junction nucleotides: 15. In DNA, the CDR3 is TGTGCCAGCGGGCAGGACAGGCACTCTAGAGATGAGCAGTTCTTC. Protein sequence: CASGQDRHSRDEQFF.